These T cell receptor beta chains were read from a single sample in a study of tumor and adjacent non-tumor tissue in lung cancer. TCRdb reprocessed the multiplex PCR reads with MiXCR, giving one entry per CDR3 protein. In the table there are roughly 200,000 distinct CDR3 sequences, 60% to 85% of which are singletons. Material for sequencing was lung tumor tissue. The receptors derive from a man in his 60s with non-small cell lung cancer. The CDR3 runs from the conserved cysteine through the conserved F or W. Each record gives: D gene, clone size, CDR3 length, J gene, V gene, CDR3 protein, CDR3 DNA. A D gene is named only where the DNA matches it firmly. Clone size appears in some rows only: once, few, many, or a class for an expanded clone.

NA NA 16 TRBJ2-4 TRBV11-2 CASNLVGDVLLSIQYF TGTGCCAGCAACTTAGTGGGCGACGTCTTACTAAGCATTCAGTACTTC
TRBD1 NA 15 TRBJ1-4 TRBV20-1 CSASRSRGRDEKLFF TGCAGTGCAAGCAGAAGCAGGGGGCGGGATGAAAAACTGTTTTTT
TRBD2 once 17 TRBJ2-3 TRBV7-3 CASSSPGAGGMADTQYF TGTGCCAGCAGCTCTCCTGGCGCGGGGGGAATGGCAGATACGCAGTATTTT
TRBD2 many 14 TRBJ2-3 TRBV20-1 CSAPLTSGDDTQYF TGCAGTGCTCCCCTGACTAGCGGGGATGATACGCAGTATTTT
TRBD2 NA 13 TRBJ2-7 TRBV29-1 CSVGTSGNSEQYF TGCAGCGTGGGGACTAGTGGGAATTCCGAGCAGTACTTC
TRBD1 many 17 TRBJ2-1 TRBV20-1 CSANSGQGAFLVNEQFF TGCAGTGCGAACTCAGGACAGGGGGCCTTTCTGGTAAATGAGCAGTTCTTC
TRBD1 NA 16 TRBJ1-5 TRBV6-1 CASSESVRGFNQPQHF TGTGCCAGCAGTGAATCCGTCAGGGGGTTCAATCAGCCCCAGCATTTT
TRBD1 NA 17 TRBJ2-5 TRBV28 CASSQVQGRLDQETQYF TGTGCCAGCAGCCAAGTACAGGGGCGGCTGGACCAAGAGACCCAGTACTTC
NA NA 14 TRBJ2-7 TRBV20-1 CSARYRGRGSEQYF TGCAGTGCTAGATATCGAGGGAGGGGGAGCGAGCAGTACTTC
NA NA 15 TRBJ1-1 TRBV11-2 CASGMRSYTNTEVFF TGTGCCAGCGGGATGCGGTCATATACGAACACTGAAGTTTTCTTT
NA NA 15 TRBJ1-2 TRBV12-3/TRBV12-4 CASSLSPSRGSGYTF TGTGCCAGCAGTTTATCCCCCTCCAGGGGCTCTGGCTACACCTTC
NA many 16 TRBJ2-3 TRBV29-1 CSVAGGAGSRTDTQYF TGCAGCGTTGCCGGGGGCGCCGGGTCCCGCACAGATACGCAGTATTTT
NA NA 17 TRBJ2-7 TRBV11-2 CVSSPLSGAAGTYEQYF TGTGTCAGCAGCCCCCTATCCGGGGCAGCGGGGACATACGAGCAGTACTTC
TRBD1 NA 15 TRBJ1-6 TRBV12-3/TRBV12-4 CAGTLQGTVGLPLHF TGTGCCGGCACCCTTCAGGGGACAGTGGGTTTACCCCTCCACTTT
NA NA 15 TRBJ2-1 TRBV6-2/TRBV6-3 CASSLPWSSYNEQFF TGTGCCAGCAGCTTACCTTGGAGCTCCTACAATGAGCAGTTCTTC
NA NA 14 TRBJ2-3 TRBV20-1 CSATSGSSTETQYF TGTAGTGCTACAAGCGGGTCTAGCACAGAAACGCAGTATTTT
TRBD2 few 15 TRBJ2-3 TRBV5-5 CASSPGTSGTDTQYF TGTGCCAGCAGCCCCGGGACTAGCGGCACAGATACGCAGTATTTT
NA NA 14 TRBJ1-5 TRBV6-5 CASTYSRGGQPQHF TGCGCCAGCACTTACTCGAGGGGGGGTCAGCCCCAGCATTTT
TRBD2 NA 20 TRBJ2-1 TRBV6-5 CASSYWLTGGPGRVDNEQFF TGTGCCAGCAGTTACTGGCTAACGGGAGGACCAGGGAGAGTGGATAATGAGCAGTTCTTC
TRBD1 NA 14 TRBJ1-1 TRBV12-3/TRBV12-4 CATTGVSRCTKAFF TGTGCCACCACAGGGGTTTCTCGCTGCACTAAAGCTTTCTTT
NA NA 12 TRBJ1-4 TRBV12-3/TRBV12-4 CASSFSRGKLFF TGTGCCAGCAGTTTCTCCAGAGGGAAACTGTTTTTT
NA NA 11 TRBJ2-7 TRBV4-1 CTITDGYEQYF TGCACCATCACCGATGGCTACGAGCAGTACTTC
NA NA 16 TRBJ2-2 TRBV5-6 CASSPVSGRNTWELFF TGTGCCAGCAGCCCTGTCTCTGGCCGGAACACCTGGGAGCTGTTTTTT
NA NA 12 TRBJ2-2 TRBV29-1 CSVQTSTGELFF TGCAGCGTTCAGACTTCCACGGGGGAACTGTTTTTT
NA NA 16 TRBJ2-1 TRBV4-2 CASSQDWTQGSYEQFF TGTGCCAGCTCCCAAGATTGGACACAGGGAAGCTATGAGCAGTTCTTC
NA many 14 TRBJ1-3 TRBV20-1 CSAPAGGTGNTIYF TGCAGTGCTCCGGCCGGGGGTACTGGAAACACCATATATTTT
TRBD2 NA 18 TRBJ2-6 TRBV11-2 CASSPTSGGATWANVLVF TGTGCCAGCAGTCCAACTAGCGGGGGAGCCACTTGGGCCAACGTCCTGGTTTTC
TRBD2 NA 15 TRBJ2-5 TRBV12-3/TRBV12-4 CASSPKASGQETQYF TGTGCCAGCAGCCCAAAGGCTAGCGGACAAGAGACCCAGTACTTC
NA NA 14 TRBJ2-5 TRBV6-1 CASRILWRQETHYF TGTGCCAGCAGAATATTGTGGAGACAAGAGACCCATTACTTC
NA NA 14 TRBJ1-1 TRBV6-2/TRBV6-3 CASSYPYDNTEAFF TGTGCCAGCAGTTACCCCTACGATAACACAGAAGCTTTCTTT
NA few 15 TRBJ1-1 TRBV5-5 CASSFSVHTDTEAFF TGTGCCAGCAGCTTCTCCGTTCATACTGACACTGAAGCTTTCTTT
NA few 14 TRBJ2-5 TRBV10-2 CASSGRAGQETQYF TGCGCCAGCAGTGGGCGAGCGGGCCAAGAGACCCAGTACTTC
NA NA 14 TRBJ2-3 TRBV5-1 CASSLRQSTDTQYF TGCGCCAGCAGCTTGAGACAGAGCACGGATACGCAGTATTTT
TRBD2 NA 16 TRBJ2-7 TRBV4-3 CASNQDPQTSTYEEYF TGCGCCAGCAACCAAGACCCACAGACTAGCACCTACGAGGAGTACTTC
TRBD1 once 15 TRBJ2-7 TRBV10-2 CASNGAPRQGAEQYF TGCGCCAGCAATGGGGCTCCTCGACAGGGCGCCGAGCAGTACTTC
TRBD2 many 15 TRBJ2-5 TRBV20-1 CSASLPLAGKETQYF TGCAGTGCTAGCCTCCCACTAGCGGGAAAAGAGACCCAGTACTTC
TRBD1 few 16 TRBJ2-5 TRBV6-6 CASSSPTTGNQETQYF TGTGCCAGCAGTTCCCCAACGACAGGGAATCAAGAGACCCAGTACTTC
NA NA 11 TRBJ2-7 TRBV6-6 CASSHTYEQYF TGTGCCAGCAGCCATACCTACGAGCAGTACTTC
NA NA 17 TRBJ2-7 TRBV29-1 CSVEDDSRGQSSYEQYF TGCAGCGTTGAAGATGACTCCCGAGGTCAAAGCTCCTACGAGCAGTACTTC
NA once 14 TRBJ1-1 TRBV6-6 CDCSQISGSTEAFF TGTGACTGCAGTCAAATTTCGGGGAGCACTGAAGCTTTCTTT
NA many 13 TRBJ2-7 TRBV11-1 CASSPDGGYEQYF TGTGCCAGCAGCCCGGACGGGGGCTACGAGCAGTACTTC
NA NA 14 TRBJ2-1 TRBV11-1 CASGAYGTGGEQLF TGTGCCAGCGGCGCTTACGGGACCGGGGGTGAGCAGCTCTTC
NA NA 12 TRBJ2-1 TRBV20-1 CSSREDSNEQFF TGCAGTTCTAGAGAAGACAGTAATGAGCAGTTCTTC
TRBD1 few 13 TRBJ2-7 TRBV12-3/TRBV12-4 CASNRQGAYEQYF TGTGCCAGCAACCGACAGGGGGCCTACGAGCAGTACTTC
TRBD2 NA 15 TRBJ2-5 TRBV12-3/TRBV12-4 CASSRKTSGQGTQYF TGTGCCAGCAGTCGGAAGACTAGCGGACAAGGGACCCAGTACTTC
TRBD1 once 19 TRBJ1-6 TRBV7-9 CASSLALHHGQGGYSPLHF TGTGCCAGCAGCTTAGCCCTTCACCATGGACAGGGGGGGTATTCACCCCTCCACTTT
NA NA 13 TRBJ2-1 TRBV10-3 CAISEGGDNEQFF TGTGCCATCAGCGAAGGGGGAGACAATGAGCAGTTCTTC
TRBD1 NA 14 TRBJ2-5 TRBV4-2 CASNQTGGKETQYF TGTGCCAGTAACCAAACAGGGGGCAAAGAGACCCAGTACTTC
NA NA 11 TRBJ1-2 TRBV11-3 CASSVGTGYTF TGCGCCAGCAGCGTAGGGACTGGCTACACCTTC
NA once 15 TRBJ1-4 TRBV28 CASSSSGRQNEKLFF TGTGCCAGCAGTTCCTCAGGCAGGCAAAACGAAAAACTGTTTTTT
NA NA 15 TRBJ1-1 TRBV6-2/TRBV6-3 CASSSGANSNTEAFF TGTGCCAGCAGCTCAGGGGCCAACTCGAACACTGAAGCTTTCTTT
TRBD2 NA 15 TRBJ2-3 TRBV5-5 CASSSLAGERETQYF TGTGCCAGCAGCTCTCTAGCGGGAGAGAGAGAAACGCAGTATTTT
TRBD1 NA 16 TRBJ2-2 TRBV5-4 CASSLARSVSQGEQFF TGTGCCAGCAGCTTGGCACGATCAGTTTCCCAGGGGGAGCAGTTTTTT